The 29 T cell receptor beta chains given below trace back to one sample, sequenced in a study of beta chain features in type 1 diabetes. Expressed TCRB transcripts were sequenced because the isolated RNA had all been reverse transcribed beforehand. Sequencing was performed with immunoSEQ multiplex PCR; in TCRdb, only in-frame clones are kept and a portion is missing. The profile covers approximately 340,000 clones, with about 15% appearing a single time and 0.019% taken by the ten largest. Material for sequencing was naive CD4+ T cells from blood. These receptors all come from a woman in her late teens or twenties in good health.

The sample holds a few counts of this clone. The chain is built from TRBV28 and TRBJ2-1; no reliable D call. The CDR3 extends over 12 amino acids. Per germline, CDR1 MDHEN and CDR2 SYDVKM. V was cut by 5 bases and J by 12 bases, with 14 bases left in between. CDR3 bases: TGTGCCAGCAGTCCAGTATTCCTTGGGCAGTTCTTC. Translated, it gives CASSPVFLGQFF.

The J gene is TRBJ2-7, the V gene TRBV5-1; 7 bases line up with TRBD2. From germline, CDR1 is SGHRS and CDR2 YFSETQ. V shed 5 bases and J 5 bases; nucleotides not matched to a gene: 10. This CDR3 contains 14 residues. Here the CDR3 reads CASSLAVSLDEQYF. CDR3 nucleotides: TGCGCCAGCAGTCTAGCGGTCTCTTTGGACGAGCAGTACTTC.

This clone has a handful of counts. The chain recombines TRBV7-2 with TRBJ2-1; D is perhaps TRBD1 (6 bases). V lost 6 bases, J lost 6 bases, and 12 bases lay in between. Germline CDR1 SGHTA, CDR2 FQGNSA. The CDR3 totals 13 residues. CDR3 protein: CASRPDRSNEQFF. CDR3 in DNA: TGTGCCAGCAGACCGGACAGATCCAATGAGCAGTTCTTC.

V usage is TRBV12-5 and J usage is TRBJ2-1; the match to TRBD2 covers 7 bases. The length of the CDR3 is 17 residues. V lost 2 bases, J lost 0 bases, and 7 bases stayed unmatched. Germline CDR1 LGHNT, CDR2 FRNRAP. In DNA form, the CDR3 reads TGTGCTAGTGGTTTGCAAGGGAGCGGGGCCTCCTACAATGAGCAGTTCTTC. Residues: CASGLQGSGASYNEQFF.

This clone was seen only once. The genes are TRBV27 and TRBJ2-1; D gene ambiguous. The length of the CDR3 is 11 residues. Trimming pared 8 bases from V and 5 bases from J, leaving 7 bases between. Germline V gene data show CDR1 as MNHEY and CDR2 as SMNVEV (reference sequence). In nucleotides, the CDR3 is TGTGCCAGCCTACGTAACAATGAGCAGTTCTTC. It encodes CASLRNNEQFF.

In its sample, this clone was seen a few times. This rearrangement joins TRBV19 to TRBJ2-3; 8 bases align to TRBD2. This CDR3 is 14 amino acids long. V shed 9 bases and J 2 bases; nucleotides not matched to a gene: 7. Germline V gene sequence: CDR1 LNHDA, CDR2 SQIVND (reference sequence). CDR3 residues: CASSLAAHTDTQYF. The CDR3, as DNA: TGTGCCAGCTCACTAGCGGCCCACACAGATACGCAGTATTTT.

The CDR3 protein is CAWTGEALAGVNSEQYF. Here the CDR3 DNA reads TGTGCCTGGACAGGGGAGGCCCTAGCGGGAGTTAATTCCGAGCAGTACTTC. The V gene is TRBV30, the J gene TRBJ2-7; 10 positions agree with TRBD2. This CDR3 is built from 17 residues. The trim removed 4 bases at V and 6 bases at J, leaving 18 bases unmatched. The V gene's germline CDR1 is GTSNPN and CDR2 SVGIG (reference sequence).

The chain combines TRBV5-6 with TRBJ1-1; 10 bases line up with TRBD1. The germline CDR1 and CDR2 sequences are SGHDT and YYEEEE. Trimming took 4 bases from V and 4 from J; bases not matched to a gene: 10. The CDR3 loop spans 16 amino acids. CDR3 sequence (DNA): TGTGCCAGCAGCCGTCATTCGACAGGGGGCATCACTGAAGCTTTCTTT. Translation: CASSRHSTGGITEAFF.

Only a few counts were recorded for this clone. The chain links TRBV25-1 to TRBJ1-2; TRBD1 agrees at 10 bases. Germline CDR1 and CDR2: MGHDK and SYGVNS. J lost 7 bases, V lost 5 bases, and 7 bases had no gene match. The CDR3 is made up of 14 amino acids. CDR3 sequence: CASSTLTGGFGYTF. In DNA, the CDR3 is TGTGCCAGCAGTACCCTGACAGGGGGCTTTGGCTACACCTTC.

The chain has TRBV9 and TRBJ1-2, with 9 bases that match TRBD1. Losses at the gene ends were 4 bases for V and 8 bases for J; bases not matched to a gene: 9. The length of the CDR3 is 14 residues. Germline V gene lookup returns CDR1 SGDLS and CDR2 YYNGEE. This CDR3 reads CASSPRQGVGGYTF. CDR3 in DNA: TGTGCCAGCAGCCCGCGACAGGGGGTAGGGGGCTACACCTTC. Full variable domain (remainder filled in from reference TRBV9 and TRBJ1-2): DSGVTQTPKHLITATGQRVTLRCSPRSGDLSVYWYQQSLDQGLQFLIQYYNGEERAKGNILERFSAQQFPDLHSELNLSSLELGDSALYFCASSPRQGVGGYTFGSGTRLTVV.

This chain connects TRBV5-4 to TRBJ1-1; unclear D gene. Germline V CDR1 and CDR2: SGHNT, YYREEE (reference sequence). V lost 1 base and J 7 bases, leaving 20 bases between the germline ends. The CDR3 has 16 amino acids. The CDR3: CASSLWGATLGGEAFF. CDR3 DNA sequence: TGTGCCAGCAGCTTGTGGGGAGCCACTCTCGGTGGTGAAGCTTTCTTT.

The chain carries TRBV7-9 and TRBJ2-1; D ambiguous. V was shortened by 5 bases and J by 0 bases, with 11 bases between the two germline ends. In germline, CDR1 is SEHNR, CDR2 FQNEAQ (reference sequence). The CDR3 runs to 15 residues. The CDR3 is CASSLVPSSYNEQFF. The CDR3, as DNA: TGTGCCAGCAGCCTAGTCCCCAGCTCCTACAATGAGCAGTTCTTC.

This clone was counted only a few times. The chain employs TRBV30 and TRBJ2-1; 9 bases match TRBD2. The germline CDR1 and CDR2 sequences are GTSNPN and SVGIG (reference sequence). The CDR3 totals 18 residues. V gave up 1 base and J gave up 0 bases; unmatched junction bases: 10. The CDR3 DNA reads as TGTGCCTGGAGTGGTCGGCTAGCGGGAAGGAGCTCCTACAATGAGCAGTTCTTC. It is translated as CAWSGRLAGRSSYNEQFF.

This clone was seen only a few times. J is TRBJ1-1 and V is TRBV7-9; 7 bases align to TRBD1. J lost 7 bases, V lost 5 bases, and 13 bases had no gene match. Germline-derived CDR1 and CDR2 are SEHNR and FQNEAQ (reference sequence). There are 15 residues in the CDR3. CDR3 protein: CASSHRQGAVLEAFF. CDR3 coding DNA: TGTGCCAGCAGCCACCGACAGGGAGCGGTGCTTGAAGCTTTCTTT.

A few counts support this clone. Other DNA sequences in this sample translate to the same CDR3. The genes are TRBV27 and TRBJ2-4, with D possibly TRBD2 on 5 matching bases. CDR1 and CDR2 (germline): MNHEY, SMNVEV (reference sequence). V was pared by 2 bases and J by 0 bases, with 5 bases between. CDR3 length equals 14 residues. Here the CDR3 reads CASSLRGAKNIQYF. DNA for the CDR3: TGTGCCAGCAGTTTACGGGGAGCCAAAAACATTCAGTACTTC.

This clone came up a few times. V is TRBV4-3 and J is TRBJ1-2; TRBD1 matches at 7 bases. Germline values: CDR1 LGHNA, CDR2 YSLEER. The CDR3 spans 14 residues. The junction had 5 bases not matched to a gene; V was cut back by 4 bases and J by 3 bases. CDR3: CASSPGQFDYGYTF. The CDR3 coding sequence is TGCGCCAGCAGCCCGGGACAGTTTGACTATGGCTACACCTTC.

This chain uses TRBV28 with TRBJ1-2, with D maybe TRBD1 (6 bases). Trimming pared 7 bases from V and 1 base from J, leaving 16 bases between. The CDR3 contains 15 residues. CDR1 is MDHEN, CDR2 SYDVKM, per germline. The CDR3 is CASTPGGADNYGYTF. The CDR3 DNA reads as TGTGCCAGCACCCCGGGGGGGGCGGATAACTATGGCTACACCTTC.

DNA for the CDR3: TGTGCCAGCAGCGAGCGGGGCAGCTCCTACAATGAGCAGTTCTTC. It codes for CASSERGSSYNEQFF. This chain uses TRBV11-1 with TRBJ2-1, with TRBD2 matching 7 bases. The junction had 4 bases not matched to a gene; V was cut back by 5 bases and J by 0 bases. This CDR3 is 15 amino acids long. Germline V gives CDR1 SGHAT, CDR2 FQDESV (reference sequence). The entire variable domain, with the rest obtained from reference TRBV11-1 and TRBJ2-1, is as follows: EAEVAQSPRYKITEKSQAVAFWCDPISGHATLYWYRQILGQGPELLVQFQDESVVDDSQLPKDRFSAERLKGVDSTLKIQPAELGDSAMYLCASSERGSSYNEQFFGPGTRLTVL.

The rearrangement links TRBV11-2 to TRBJ2-1, with D possibly being TRBD1 (6 bases). Trimming stripped 7 bases from V and 6 bases from J, with 10 bases between. Germline V gene lookup returns CDR1 SGHAT and CDR2 FQNNGV. The CDR3 is 12 amino acids. The CDR3 sequence: CASTHRANEQFF. The CDR3 bases are TGTGCCAGCACCCACAGGGCCAATGAGCAGTTCTTC. Combining the CDR3 with reference TRBV11-2 and TRBJ2-1 gives the whole variable domain EAGVAQSPRYKIIEKRQSVAFWCNPISGHATLYWYQQILGQGPKLLIQFQNNGVVDDSQLPKDRFSAERLKGVDSTLKIQPAKLEDSAVYLCASTHRANEQFFGPGTRLTVL.

This clone was observed a few times. The chain uses TRBV14 and TRBJ2-7; tentatively, D is TRBD2 (5 bases). Per the germline V gene, CDR1 is SGHDN and CDR2 is FVKESK. V shed 3 bases and J shed 6 bases, with 15 bases lying between them. The CDR3 is 14 amino acids. The CDR3 nucleotides read TGTGCCAGCAGCCAGGGCCCCGGAGGCGGCGAGCAGTACTTC. Its translation is CASSQGPGGGEQYF.

This chain uses TRBV7-2 with TRBJ2-5; TRBD2 might be the D (6 bases). The germline V gene encodes CDR1 SGHTA and CDR2 FQGNSA. The CDR3 is 15 residues long. V was clipped by 5 bases and J by 4 bases, with 17 bases between them. CDR3 coding DNA: TGTGCCAGCAGCGCGAGACTAGTCTCGACAGAGACCCAGTACTTC. Translating gives CASSARLVSTETQYF.

The gene calls are TRBV7-6 and TRBJ2-5, with D tentatively TRBD2 (6 bases). Trimming stripped 5 bases from V and 4 bases from J, with 11 bases between. CDR1 is SGHVS, CDR2 FNYEAQ, per germline. This CDR3 has 13 amino acids. The chain's CDR3 is CASSRASVETQYF. The CDR3 coding sequence is TGTGCCAGCAGCCGGGCTAGCGTAGAGACCCAGTACTTC.

The chain carries TRBV11-2 and TRBJ1-1, with 8 bases fitting TRBD1. There are 16 residues in the CDR3. The trim removed 5 bases at V and 3 bases at J, leaving 11 bases unmatched. CDR1 is SGHAT and CDR2 is FQNNGV in the germline V gene. The CDR3 DNA reads as TGTGCCAGCAGCCCGGGACAGGCGAGGGGGGACACTGAAGCTTTCTTT. Amino acid sequence: CASSPGQARGDTEAFF.

This chain joins TRBV7-2 and TRBJ2-1; D is perhaps TRBD1 (5 bases). Germline V gene lookup returns CDR1 SGHTA and CDR2 FQGNSA. The CDR3 extends over 13 amino acids. V shed 5 bases and J shed 4 bases, with 9 bases lying between them. The CDR3 is CASSPDRYNEQFF. The CDR3 DNA reads TGTGCCAGCAGCCCTGACAGATACAATGAGCAGTTCTTC. Full variable domain (missing parts from reference TRBV7-2 and TRBJ2-1): GAGVSQSPSNKVTEKGKDVELRCDPISGHTALYWYRQSLGQGLEFLIYFQGNSAPDKSGLPSDRFSAERTGGSVSTLTIQRTQQEDSAVYLCASSPDRYNEQFFGPGTRLTVL.

The chain joins TRBV25-1 to TRBJ2-2, with 7 bases aligning to TRBD2. The CDR3 is made up of 15 amino acids. J was trimmed by 1 base and V by 6 bases; bases with no gene match: 5. Germline CDR1 reads MGHDK; CDR2 reads SYGVNS. CDR3 nucleotide sequence: TGTGCCAGCAGCCCCGGGAGGCTGAACACCGGGGAGCTGTTTTTT. Amino acid sequence: CASSPGRLNTGELFF.

A few counts support this clone. The chain has TRBV11-2 and TRBJ2-1; D gene ambiguous. The CDR3 length is 12 residues. The germline gives CDR1 SGHAT, CDR2 FQNNGV. V lost 0 bases and J 10 bases, leaving 7 bases between the germline ends. The DNA of the CDR3 is TGTGCCAGCAGCTTAGACAGTTGGGAGCAGTTCTTC. This sequence encodes CASSLDSWEQFF. Filled out from reference TRBV11-2 and TRBJ2-1, the complete variable domain reads EAGVAQSPRYKIIEKRQSVAFWCNPISGHATLYWYQQILGQGPKLLIQFQNNGVVDDSQLPKDRFSAERLKGVDSTLKIQPAKLEDSAVYLCASSLDSWEQFFGPGTRLTVL.

This clone was seen a few times. This chain joins TRBV2 and TRBJ1-1, with a weak D call TRBD1 (6 bases). V lost 5 bases to trimming and J lost 3 bases, with 16 bases between them. The germline CDR1 and CDR2 sequences are SNHLY and FYNNEI. The CDR3 is 15 amino acids. The CDR3 is CASSSSRGRDTEAFF. CDR3 in DNA: TGTGCCAGCAGTTCATCCAGGGGAAGGGACACTGAAGCTTTCTTT.

This clone appeared a few times. The chain carries TRBV14 and TRBJ2-1; D gene unclear. This CDR3 is 13 amino acids long. Germline V lookup: CDR1 SGHDN, CDR2 FVKESK. Trimming took 0 bases from V and 4 from J, leaving 4 bases between them. The CDR3 region is CASSQELYNEQFF. As DNA, the CDR3 is TGTGCCAGCAGCCAAGAACTTTACAATGAGCAGTTCTTC.

The gene calls are TRBV9 and TRBJ1-2; D is uncertain. Per the germline V gene, CDR1 is SGDLS and CDR2 is YYNGEE. The V gene lost 0 bases and the J gene lost 1 base, with 7 bases spanning the gap. The CDR3 contains 14 residues. Here the CDR3 DNA reads TGTGCCAGCAGCGTAGCTACAGATAACTATGGCTACACCTTC. It codes for CASSVATDNYGYTF.